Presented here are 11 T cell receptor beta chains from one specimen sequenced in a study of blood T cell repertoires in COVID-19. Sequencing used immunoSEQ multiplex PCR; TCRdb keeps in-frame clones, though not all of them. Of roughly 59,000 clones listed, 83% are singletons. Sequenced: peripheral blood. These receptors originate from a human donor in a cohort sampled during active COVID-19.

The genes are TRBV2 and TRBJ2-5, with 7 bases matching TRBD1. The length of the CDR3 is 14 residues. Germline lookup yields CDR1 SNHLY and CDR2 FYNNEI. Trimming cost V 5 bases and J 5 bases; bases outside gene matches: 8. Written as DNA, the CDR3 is TGTGCCAGCAGTTGGGGACAGAGGAGGGAGACCCAGTACTTC. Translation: CASSWGQRRETQYF.

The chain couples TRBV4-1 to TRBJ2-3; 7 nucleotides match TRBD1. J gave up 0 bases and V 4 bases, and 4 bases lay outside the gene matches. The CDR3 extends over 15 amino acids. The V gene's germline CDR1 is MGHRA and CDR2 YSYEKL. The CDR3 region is CASSRDRASTDTQYF. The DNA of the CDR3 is TGCGCCAGCAGCCGTGACAGGGCTAGCACAGATACGCAGTATTTT.

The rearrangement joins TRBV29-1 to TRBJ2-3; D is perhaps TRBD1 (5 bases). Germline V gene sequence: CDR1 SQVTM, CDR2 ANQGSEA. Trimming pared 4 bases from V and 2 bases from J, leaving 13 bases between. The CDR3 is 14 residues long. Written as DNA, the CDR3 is TGCAGCGTTGCCCGACAGATAATCACAGATACGCAGTATTTT. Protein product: CSVARQIITDTQYF.

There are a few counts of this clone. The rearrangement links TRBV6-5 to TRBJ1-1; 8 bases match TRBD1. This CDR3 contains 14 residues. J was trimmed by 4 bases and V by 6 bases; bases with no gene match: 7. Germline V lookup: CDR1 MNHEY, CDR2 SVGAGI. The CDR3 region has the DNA TGTGCCAGCAGGAGGGACAGGACTGGCACTGAAGCTTTCTTT. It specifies CASRRDRTGTEAFF.

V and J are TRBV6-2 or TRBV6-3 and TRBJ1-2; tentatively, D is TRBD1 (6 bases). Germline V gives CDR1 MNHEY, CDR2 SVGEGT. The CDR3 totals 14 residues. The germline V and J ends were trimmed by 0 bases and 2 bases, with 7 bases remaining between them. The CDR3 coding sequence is TGTGCCAGCAGTTACTCGGACAGAAACTATGGCTACACCTTC. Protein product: CASSYSDRNYGYTF.

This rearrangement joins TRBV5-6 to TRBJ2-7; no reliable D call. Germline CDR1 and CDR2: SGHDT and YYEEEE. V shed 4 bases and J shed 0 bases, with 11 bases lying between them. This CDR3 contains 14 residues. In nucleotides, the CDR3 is TGTGCCAGCAGCCCCTCGGGTCCCTCCTACGAGCAGTACTTC. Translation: CASSPSGPSYEQYF.

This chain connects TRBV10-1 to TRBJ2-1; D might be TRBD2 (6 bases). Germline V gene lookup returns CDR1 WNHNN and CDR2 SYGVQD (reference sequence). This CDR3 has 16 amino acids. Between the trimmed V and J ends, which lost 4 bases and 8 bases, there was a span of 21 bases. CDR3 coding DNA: TGCGCCAGCAGTGGGGGGGAATACGGGAGCCGGGATGAGCAGTTCTTC. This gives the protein CASSGGEYGSRDEQFF.

The CDR3 DNA reads TGTGCCAGCAGCCCGGAGTATCAAATTAATTCACCCCTCCACTTT. As protein: CASSPEYQINSPLHF. The chain joins TRBV3-1 (or the pseudogene TRBV3-2) to TRBJ1-6; no clear D. The CDR3 sequence is 15 residues long. CDR1 and CDR2 (germline): LGHDT, YNNKEL (reference sequence). V was pared by 4 bases and J by 6 bases, with 13 bases between.

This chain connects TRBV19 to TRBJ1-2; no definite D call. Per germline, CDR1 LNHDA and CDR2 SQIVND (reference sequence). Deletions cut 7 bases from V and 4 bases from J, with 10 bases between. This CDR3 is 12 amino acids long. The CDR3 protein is CASNRESYGYTF. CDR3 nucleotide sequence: TGTGCCAGTAACAGAGAGAGCTATGGCTACACCTTC.

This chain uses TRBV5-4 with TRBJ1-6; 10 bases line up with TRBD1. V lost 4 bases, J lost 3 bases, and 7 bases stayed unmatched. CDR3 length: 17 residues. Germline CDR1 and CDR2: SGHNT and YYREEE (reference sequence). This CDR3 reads CASSRSTGGFYNSPLHF. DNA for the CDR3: TGTGCCAGCAGCCGCTCGACAGGGGGCTTCTATAATTCACCCCTCCACTTT. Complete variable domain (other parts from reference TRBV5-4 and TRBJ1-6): ETGVTQSPTHLIKTRGQQVTLRCSSQSGHNTVSWYQQALGQGPQFIFQYYREEENGRGNFPPRFSGLQFPNYSSELNVNALELDDSALYLCASSRSTGGFYNSPLHFGNGTRLTVT.

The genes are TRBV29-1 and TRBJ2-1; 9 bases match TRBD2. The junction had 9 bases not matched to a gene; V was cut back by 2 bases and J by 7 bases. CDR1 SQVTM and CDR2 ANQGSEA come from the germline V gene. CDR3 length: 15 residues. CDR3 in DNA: TGCAGCGTTGAAACGTGGGGACTAGCAGCAAATGAGCAGTTCTTC. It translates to CSVETWGLAANEQFF.